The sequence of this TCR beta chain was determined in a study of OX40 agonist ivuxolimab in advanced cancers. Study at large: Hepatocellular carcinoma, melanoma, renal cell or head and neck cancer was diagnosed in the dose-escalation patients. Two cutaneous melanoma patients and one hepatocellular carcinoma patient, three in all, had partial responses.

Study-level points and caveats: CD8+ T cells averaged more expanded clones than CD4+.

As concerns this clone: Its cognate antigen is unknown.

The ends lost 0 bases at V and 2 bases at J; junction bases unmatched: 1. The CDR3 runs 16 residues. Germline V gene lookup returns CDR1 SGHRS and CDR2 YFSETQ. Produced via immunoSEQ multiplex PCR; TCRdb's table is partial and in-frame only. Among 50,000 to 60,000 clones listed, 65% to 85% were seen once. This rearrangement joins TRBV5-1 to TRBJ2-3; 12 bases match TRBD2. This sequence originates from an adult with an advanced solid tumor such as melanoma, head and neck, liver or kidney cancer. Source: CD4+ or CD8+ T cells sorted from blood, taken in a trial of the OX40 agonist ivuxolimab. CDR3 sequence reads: CASSLGTSGVTDTQYF. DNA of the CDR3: TGCGCCAGCAGCTTGGGGACTAGCGGGGTCACAGATACGCAGTATTTT.